This TCR beta chain was recorded in a study of OX40 agonist ivuxolimab in advanced cancers. Study-level background: Ivuxolimab, which patients received intravenously every 2 weeks, was dosed at 0.01 to 10 mg/kg.

The J segment lost 1 base and the V segment lost 5 bases, leaving 5 bases of the junction unmatched. The CDR3 totals 15 residues. Germline values: CDR1 MNHEY, CDR2 SVGAGI. Clones were sequenced by immunoSEQ multiplex PCR, and TCRdb holds only the in-frame ones, with some missing. The data contain more than 85,000 clones, approximately 89% of them singletons. Findings and limits, study-wide: Among T cells, CD8+ cells averaged more expanded clones than CD4+ cells.

In the case of this clone: Its antigen is currently unknown.

J is TRBJ2-7 and V is TRBV6-5; 10 positions agree with TRBD1. The starting material was CD4+ or CD8+ T cells sorted from blood, obtained in a trial of the OX40 agonist ivuxolimab. This sequence was found in an adult with an advanced solid tumor such as melanoma, head and neck, liver or kidney cancer. The CDR3 DNA sequence: TGTGCCAGCAGTGGGACAGGGGATGAGTCCTACGAGCAGTACTTC. Translation: CASSGTGDESYEQYF.